This T cell receptor beta chain was retrieved from a study of Ad26.COV2.S vaccination and SARS-CoV-2 variants. Findings and limits, study-wide: Vaccinated and placebo-treated recipients had similar non-spike TCR breadth.

Profiled with immunoSEQ multiplex PCR; TCRdb holds only in-frame clones, not every one. The data contain 350,000 to 400,000 clones, about nine tenths of them singletons. Note on this clone: The antigen is not known. The same CDR3 can be traced to other DNA sequences in this sample.

There are 13 residues in the CDR3. Germline V gives CDR1 SGHAT, CDR2 FQNNGV. The V end was cut by 5 bases, the J end by 5 bases, with 9 bases between. As for treatment: around 19 received Ad26.COV2.S at low or high dose, single or two shots; roughly 5 received placebo; per-sample allocation not given. Day 63 after the first vaccine or placebo injection was the time point for sampling. The vaccine antigen was prefusion-stabilized Wuhan SARS-CoV-2 spike. The TCR originated in a person between 18 and 65 years old who received the Ad26.COV2.S COVID-19 vaccine or a placebo. The chain joins TRBV11-2 to TRBJ2-2, with D possibly being TRBD2 (5 bases). Here the sequenced sample was peripheral blood, taken in a trial of Ad26.COV2.S vaccine versus placebo. As DNA, the CDR3 is TGTGCCAGCAGCCTCGGCGGGACCGGGGAGCTGTTTTTT. Protein product: CASSLGGTGELFF.